The 29 T cell receptor beta chains below come from one sample, sequenced in a study of graft-versus-host responses after intestinal transplantation. Using immunoSEQ multiplex PCR, the repertoire was profiled, and TCRdb retains in-frame clones only, with some absent. The data contain about 39,000 clones, about 90% of them singletons. Material: PBMCs, obtained 260 to 280 days after transplant. The receptors originated from a human patient who received an intestinal transplant, so some T cells may come from the graft donor.

The chain joins TRBV4-1 to TRBJ2-7; 8 bases line up with TRBD2. Germline assignment: CDR1 MGHRA and CDR2 YSYEKL. The length of the CDR3 is 13 residues. Losses at the gene ends were 4 bases for V and 3 bases for J; bases not matched to a gene: 2. The CDR3 spells CASSLAGHYEQYF. CDR3 bases: TGCGCCAGCAGCCTAGCGGGGCACTACGAGCAGTACTTC.

This clone was recorded once. J is TRBJ2-3 and V is TRBV7-9; D is undetermined. Trimming removed 6 bases from V and 6 bases from J, with 10 bases in between. CDR3 length: 12 amino acids. CDR1 and CDR2 from the germline V gene are SEHNR and FQNEAQ (reference sequence). CDR3: CASSSAWDTQYF. In DNA form, the CDR3 reads TGTGCCAGCAGTTCCGCCTGGGATACGCAGTATTTT.

The chain combines TRBV5-6 with TRBJ1-1; D might be TRBD1 (5 bases). Germline CDR1 and CDR2: SGHDT and YYEEEE. Trimming left V 4 bases short and J 7 bases short, with 17 bases between. The CDR3 has 14 residues. The CDR3 is CASSPTRRDGEAFF. DNA of the CDR3: TGTGCCAGCAGCCCCACCCGAAGGGACGGTGAAGCTTTCTTT.

The genes are TRBV30 and TRBJ2-2; TRBD2 is a possible D gene (7 bases). The V end was cut by 5 bases, the J end by 6 bases, with 13 bases between. Germline CDR1 reads GTSNPN; CDR2 reads SVGIG (reference sequence). This CDR3 region has 13 residues. DNA of the CDR3: TGTGCCTGGCGGTGGGGGGGCCCCGGGGAGCTGTTTTTT. Amino acid sequence: CAWRWGGPGELFF.

This chain links TRBV27 with TRBJ1-1, with D hard to call. V lost 2 bases, J lost 7 bases, and 11 bases lay in between. The CDR3 has 13 amino acids. In germline, CDR1 is MNHEY, CDR2 SMNVEV (reference sequence). The CDR3 loop reads CASSLGYGFEAFF. In nucleotides, the CDR3 is TGTGCCAGCAGTTTAGGGTATGGGTTTGAAGCTTTCTTT.

The CDR3 protein is CASSVSTTGVYEQYF. CDR3 nucleotide sequence: TGTGCCAGCAGTGTAAGCACCACAGGGGTCTACGAGCAGTACTTC. The V call is TRBV2, the J call TRBJ2-7; 7 bases match TRBD1. Germline V gives CDR1 SNHLY, CDR2 FYNNEI. CDR3 length: 15 residues. The V and J ends lost 4 bases and 3 bases, in that order; junction bases with no gene match: 9.

CDR3 coding DNA: TGTGCCAGCAGCTTAGGAGTGGCCCCCGGGCAGACCCAGTACTTC. Amino acid sequence: CASSLGVAPGQTQYF. V usage is TRBV11-3 and J usage is TRBJ2-5; D gene ambiguous. CDR1 and CDR2 (germline): SGHNT, YENEEA. There are 15 residues in the CDR3. Trimming took 1 base from V and 6 from J, leaving 15 bases between them.

In this sample, this clone turned up a few times. This chain joins TRBV7-6 and TRBJ2-3; D is uncertain. The CDR3 is 14 amino acids. V lost 1 base and J lost 1, with 6 bases in between. Germline V gene lookup returns CDR1 SGHVS and CDR2 FNYEAQ. The CDR3 sequence: CASSLVQGTDTQYF. CDR3 DNA: TGTGCCAGCAGCTTAGTTCAGGGCACAGATACGCAGTATTTT. The variable domain in full, completed from reference TRBV7-6 and TRBJ2-3, reads GAGVSQSPRYKVTKRGQDVALRCDPISGHVSLYWYRQALGQGPEFLTYFNYEAQQDKSGLPNDRFSAERPEGSISTLTIQRTEQRDSAMYRCASSLVQGTDTQYFGPGTRLTVL.

The chain has TRBV4-1 and TRBJ2-5, with 7 bases fitting TRBD1. TRBJ2-7 matches the DNA end more closely, so the J call is doubtful. Germline assignment: CDR1 MGHRA and CDR2 YSYEKL. This CDR3 comprises 14 residues. This CDR3 is CASSRDSQSYEQYF. The CDR3 coding sequence is TGCGCCAGCAGCCGGGACAGTCAGTCCTACGAGCAGTACTTC.

The chain has TRBV5-4 and TRBJ2-7; 8 nucleotides align to TRBD2. The CDR3 is 15 residues long. J gave up 4 bases and V 5 bases, and 11 bases lay outside the gene matches. From germline, CDR1 is SGHNT and CDR2 YYREEE (reference sequence). Written as DNA, the CDR3 is TGTGCCAGCAGGCCCACGGGCGGGGGGATTTACGAGCAGTACTTC. It codes for CASRPTGGGIYEQYF.

V gene TRBV5-1 combines with J gene TRBJ2-1; tentative D call: TRBD2 (6 bases). There are 15 residues in the CDR3. The ends were cut back, 3 bases at V and 9 bases at J, with 19 bases in the middle. Germline loops: CDR1 SGHRS, CDR2 YFSETQ. CDR3 loop: CASSSEGFSGSEQFF. The DNA of the CDR3 is TGCGCCAGCAGCTCGGAGGGTTTTAGTGGTAGTGAGCAGTTCTTC.

This rearrangement joins TRBV29-1 to TRBJ2-1; a weak D match, TRBD1 (6 bases). This CDR3 has 13 residues. Trimming removed 7 bases at V and 4 bases at J, with 14 bases between. Germline assignment: CDR1 SQVTM and CDR2 ANQGSEA. CDR3: CSGTEDNYNEQFF. DNA for the CDR3: TGCAGCGGGACAGAGGACAATTACAATGAGCAGTTCTTC.

This chain connects TRBV5-1 to TRBJ2-5; TRBD1 aligns across 8 bases. Germline assignment: CDR1 SGHRS and CDR2 YFSETQ. There are 15 residues in the CDR3. V shed 0 bases and J 4 bases; nucleotides not matched to a gene: 5. For the CDR3, the DNA is TGCGCCAGCAGCTTGGCGGACAGGGCGACAGAGACCCAGTACTTC. It encodes CASSLADRATETQYF.

The chain employs TRBV2 and TRBJ1-2; a possible D gene is TRBD1 (6 bases). Germline V gives CDR1 SNHLY, CDR2 FYNNEI. The CDR3 extends over 15 amino acids. Trimming shortened V by 6 bases and J by 3 bases, and 17 bases separated the two germline ends. In nucleotides, the CDR3 is TGTGCCAGCAGGAGCACTTTGGACAGCTACTATGGCTACACCTTC. It specifies CASRSTLDSYYGYTF.

This chain links TRBV11-2 with TRBJ1-1; 7 positions match TRBD1. The CDR3 runs 13 residues. Germline values: CDR1 SGHAT, CDR2 FQNNGV. V lost 5 bases to trimming and J lost 6 bases; unmatched junction nucleotides: 6. CDR3 nucleotides: TGTGCCAGCAGCCAGGGGGTAGGAGCTGAAGCTTTCTTT. This translates into CASSQGVGAEAFF.

The rearrangement uses TRBV11-3 and TRBJ2-7, with 8 bases that match TRBD2. The germline V gene has CDR1 SGHNT and CDR2 YENEEA. Losses at the gene ends were 3 bases for V and 2 bases for J; bases not matched to a gene: 3. The CDR3 sequence is 14 residues long. In nucleotides, the CDR3 is TGTGCCAGCAGCTTGACGGGACTAGCCTACGAGCAGTACTTC. Its translation: CASSLTGLAYEQYF.

The chain joins TRBV21-1 to TRBJ1-2; the table calls TRBD1, which could not be checked here. TRBV21-1 represents a pseudogene. The CDR3 contains 16 residues. In DNA form, the CDR3 reads TGTGCCAGCAGCAAAGTAGTGACAGAAGCTAACTATGGCTACACCTTC. Translating it yields CASSKVVTEANYGYTF.

The J gene is TRBJ2-1, the V gene TRBV19, with D tentatively TRBD2 (6 bases). V was shortened by 4 bases and J by 6 bases, with 10 bases between the two germline ends. Looked up from germline, CDR1 is LNHDA and CDR2 is SQIVND (reference sequence). The CDR3 covers 13 residues. CDR3 DNA: TGTGCCAGTAGTACGGGACTGATCAATGAGCAGTTCTTC. Translating it yields CASSTGLINEQFF.

V gene TRBV27 combines with J gene TRBJ2-1; 9 bases agree with TRBD2. The ends lost 5 bases at V and 7 bases at J; junction bases unmatched: 12. The CDR3 runs to 16 residues. The germline gives CDR1 MNHEY, CDR2 SMNVEV (reference sequence). CDR3 sequence: CASSPRAGGAWNEQFF. CDR3 DNA: TGTGCCAGCAGTCCGCGGGCGGGGGGGGCTTGGAATGAGCAGTTCTTC.

The chain carries TRBV10-2 and TRBJ2-1, with D maybe TRBD2 (5 bases). This CDR3 is 13 amino acids long. The V gene's germline CDR1 is WSHSY and CDR2 SAAADI. The V and J ends lost 6 bases and 11 bases respectively, with 17 bases between them. The CDR3 region has the DNA TGCGCCAGCAGCTCGAGGGTCACTCCGCAGCAGTTCTTC. Translation gives CASSSRVTPQQFF.

The gene calls are TRBV4-1 and TRBJ1-1; the D is unclear. V dropped 1 base and J dropped 7 bases, with 7 bases sitting between them. The CDR3 loop spans 12 amino acids. The germline CDR1 and CDR2 sequences are MGHRA and YSYEKL. As DNA, the CDR3 is TGCGCCAGCAGCCAAGGGCAAGATGAAGCTTTCTTT. As protein: CASSQGQDEAFF.

J is TRBJ2-7 and V is TRBV4-1; TRBD2 agrees at 7 bases. Germline-derived CDR1 and CDR2 are MGHRA and YSYEKL. Unmatched junction bases numbered 10, after V lost 4 bases and J lost 4 bases. This CDR3 contains 15 residues. The CDR3 loop is CASSLQLGGRYEQYF. The DNA for the CDR3 is TGCGCCAGCAGCCTACAACTCGGGGGGAGATACGAGCAGTACTTC.

This sequence joins TRBV7-9 and TRBJ2-7; 12 nucleotides align to TRBD1. The ends lost 1 base at V and 6 bases at J; junction bases unmatched: 16. CDR1 and CDR2 from the germline V gene are SEHNR and FQNEAQ (reference sequence). This CDR3 has 19 amino acids. The CDR3: CASSLVVLDRRDRGLEQYF. The CDR3 DNA sequence: TGTGCCAGCAGCTTAGTCGTTCTTGATAGGAGGGACAGGGGGCTCGAGCAGTACTTC.

The chain has TRBV9 and TRBJ2-3; D call uncertain. V was cut by 3 bases and J by 5 bases, with 4 bases left in between. The CDR3 spans 11 residues. Germline CDR1 reads SGDLS; CDR2 reads YYNGEE. The CDR3, as DNA: TGTGCCAGCAGCGGCGGAGATACGCAGTATTTT. Translation: CASSGGDTQYF.

V is TRBV6-5 and J is TRBJ1-6; TRBD1 matches 8 bases. Unmatched junction bases numbered 0, after V lost 5 bases and J lost 6 bases. The CDR3 extends over 13 amino acids. CDR1 MNHEY and CDR2 SVGAGI come from the germline V gene. CDR3 in amino acids: CASSQGANSPLHF. In DNA form, the CDR3 reads TGTGCCAGCAGTCAGGGGGCTAATTCACCCCTCCACTTT.

The chain carries TRBV7-9 and TRBJ2-6, with D uncertain. There are 14 residues in the CDR3. Between the trimmed V and J ends, which lost 4 bases and 8 bases, there was a span of 12 bases. Per germline, CDR1 SEHNR and CDR2 FQNEAQ (reference sequence). The CDR3 DNA sequence: TGTGCCAGCAGCTCCGCTTATAGGACCAACGTCCTGACTTTC. This encodes CASSSAYRTNVLTF. The whole variable domain, filled in from reference TRBV7-9 and TRBJ2-6, reads DTGVSQNPRHKITKRGQNVTFRCDPISEHNRLYWYRQTLGQGPEFLTYFQNEAQLEKSRLLSDRFSAERPKGSFSTLEIQRTEQGDSAMYLCASSSAYRTNVLTFGAGSRLTVL.

The chain employs TRBV11-3 and TRBJ2-5, with 8 bases fitting TRBD2. There are 15 residues in the CDR3. Germline CDR1 reads SGHNT; CDR2 reads YENEEA. V lost 5 bases, J lost 4 bases, and 9 bases stayed unmatched. The CDR3 region has the DNA TGTGCCAGCAGCCCTCCGGGAGGGTGGAGAGAGACCCAGTACTTC. Its translation: CASSPPGGWRETQYF.

The V and J genes are TRBV7-9 and TRBJ2-3; possible D gene TRBD2, 5 bases. The CDR3 length is 19 residues. V lost 1 base and J lost 0, with 20 bases in between. Germline CDR1 SEHNR, CDR2 FQNEAQ (reference sequence). The CDR3 nucleotides read TGTGCCAGCAGCTTAGATACCTACGAGGGCTGGGGTAGCACAGATACGCAGTATTTT. This codes for CASSLDTYEGWGSTDTQYF.

The chain joins TRBV7-9 to TRBJ2-2, with a tentative D call TRBD1 (5 bases). This CDR3 has 18 amino acids. Germline lookup yields CDR1 SEHNR and CDR2 FQNEAQ (reference sequence). The V and J ends lost 5 bases and 4 bases respectively, with 23 bases between them. Here the CDR3 reads CASSHPTVKYEVTGELFF. CDR3 coding DNA: TGTGCCAGCAGCCATCCGACAGTGAAGTATGAGGTCACCGGGGAGCTGTTTTTT.